Reported below is one TCR beta chain. Its antigen is unidentified. Other DNA sequences within the sample encode an identical CDR3. The method was immunoSEQ multiplex PCR; TCRdb's version includes in-frame clones alone and lacks a portion of them. Here the sample spans approximately 640,000 clones, more than 70% being singletons. The data derive from a study of shared clonotypes between healthy human individuals. At the level of the study: The study used three CD4 naive, three CD4 memory, two CD8 naive and one CD8 memory plate per donor.

The CDR3 loop spans 13 amino acids. Trimming at V came to 8 bases and at J to 4 bases, leaving 4 bases not matched to a gene. In germline, CDR1 is KGHSH, CDR2 LQKENI. Study results and caveats: Depth was large, yet rarefaction showed that sorted-subset sequencing was incomplete. Generation of non-shared clonotypes was less probable than generation of clonotypes shared by all four donors.

CD45RA+ naive and CD45RA-negative memory subsets were separated from CD4+ cells. The origin of this receptor is a woman aged 25 to 39 in good health. This chain links TRBV18 with TRBJ2-7; 11 positions match TRBD1. The material sequenced was memory CD4+ T cells sorted from blood. The subset here: CD45RA-negative fraction. CDR3 sequence reads: CASARDRGYEQYF. The CDR3 DNA reads as TGTGCCAGCGCCCGGGACAGGGGGTACGAGCAGTACTTC.